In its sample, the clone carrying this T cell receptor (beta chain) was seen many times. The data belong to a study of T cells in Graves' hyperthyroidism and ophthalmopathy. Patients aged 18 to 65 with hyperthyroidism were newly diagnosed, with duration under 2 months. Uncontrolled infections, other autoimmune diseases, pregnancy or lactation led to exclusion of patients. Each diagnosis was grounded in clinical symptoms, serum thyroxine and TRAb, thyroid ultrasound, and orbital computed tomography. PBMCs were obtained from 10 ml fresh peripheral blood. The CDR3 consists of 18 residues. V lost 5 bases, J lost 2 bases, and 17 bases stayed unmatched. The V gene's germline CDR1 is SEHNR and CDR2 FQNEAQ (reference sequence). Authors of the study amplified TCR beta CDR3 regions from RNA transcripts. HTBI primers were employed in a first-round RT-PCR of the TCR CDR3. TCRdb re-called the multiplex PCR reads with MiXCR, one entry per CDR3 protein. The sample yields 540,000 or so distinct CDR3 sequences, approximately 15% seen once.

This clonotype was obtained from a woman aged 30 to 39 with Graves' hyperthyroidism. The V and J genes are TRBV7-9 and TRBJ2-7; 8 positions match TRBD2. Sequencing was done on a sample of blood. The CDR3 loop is CASSPRTSLTLGPYEQYF. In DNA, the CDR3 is TGTGCCAGCAGCCCAAGGACTAGCCTAACCTTGGGTCCCTACGAGCAGTACTTC.